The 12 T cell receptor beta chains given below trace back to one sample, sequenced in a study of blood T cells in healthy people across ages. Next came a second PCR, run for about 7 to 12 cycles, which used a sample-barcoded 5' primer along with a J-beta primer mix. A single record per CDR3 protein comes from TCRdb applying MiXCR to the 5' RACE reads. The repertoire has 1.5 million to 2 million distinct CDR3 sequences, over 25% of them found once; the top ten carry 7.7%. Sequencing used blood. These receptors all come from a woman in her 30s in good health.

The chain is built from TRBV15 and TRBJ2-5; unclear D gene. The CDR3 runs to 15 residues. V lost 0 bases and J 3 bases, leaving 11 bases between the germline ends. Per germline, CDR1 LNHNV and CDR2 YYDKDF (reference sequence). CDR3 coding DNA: TGTGCCACCAGCAGAGATTGGAATAGAAAAGAGACCCAGTACTTC. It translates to CATSRDWNRKETQYF.

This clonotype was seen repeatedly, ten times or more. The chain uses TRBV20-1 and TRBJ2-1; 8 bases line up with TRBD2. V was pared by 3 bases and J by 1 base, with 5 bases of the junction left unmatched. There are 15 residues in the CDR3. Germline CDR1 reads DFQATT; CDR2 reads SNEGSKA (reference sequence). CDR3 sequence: CSASSAGVSYNEQFF. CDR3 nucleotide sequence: TGCAGTGCTAGTTCAGCGGGAGTATCCTACAATGAGCAGTTCTTC.

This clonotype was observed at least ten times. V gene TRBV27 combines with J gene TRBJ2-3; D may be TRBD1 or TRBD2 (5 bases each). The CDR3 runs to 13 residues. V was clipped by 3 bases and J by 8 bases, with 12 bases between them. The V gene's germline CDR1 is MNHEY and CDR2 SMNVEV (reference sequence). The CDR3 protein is CASSLGVTATQYF. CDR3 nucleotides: TGTGCCAGCAGTTTGGGGGTTACGGCTACGCAGTATTTT.

The CDR3 loop reads CSVPEGTSGGLNNEQYF. In DNA, the CDR3 is TGCAGCGTTCCCGAGGGGACTAGCGGCGGCCTAAACAATGAGCAGTACTTC. The J gene is TRBJ2-5, the V gene TRBV29-1; 11 bases agree with TRBD2. The CDR3 runs to 17 residues. The V segment lost 5 bases and the J segment 11 bases; nucleotides outside the gene matches: 22. The V gene's germline CDR1 is SQVTM and CDR2 ANQGSEA. Full variable domain (outside the CDR3, taken from reference TRBV29-1 and TRBJ2-5): SAVISQKPSRDICQRGTSLTIQCQVDSQVTMMFWYRQQPGQSLTLIATANQGSEATYESGFVIDKFPISRPNLTFSTLTVSNMSPEDSSIYLCSVPEGTSGGLNNEQYFGPGTRLLVL.

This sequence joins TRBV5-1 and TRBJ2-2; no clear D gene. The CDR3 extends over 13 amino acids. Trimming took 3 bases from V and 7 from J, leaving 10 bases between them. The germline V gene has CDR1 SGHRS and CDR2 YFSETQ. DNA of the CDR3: TGCGCCAGCAGCTCAGGAGATGGCGGGGAGCTGTTTTTT. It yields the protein CASSSGDGGELFF.

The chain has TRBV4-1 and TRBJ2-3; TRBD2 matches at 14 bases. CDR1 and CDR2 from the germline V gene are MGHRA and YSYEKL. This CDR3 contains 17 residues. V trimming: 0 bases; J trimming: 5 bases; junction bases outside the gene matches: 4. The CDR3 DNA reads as TGCGCCAGCAGCCAAGAGACTAGCGGGAGGGCCGTAGATACGCAGTATTTT. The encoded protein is CASSQETSGRAVDTQYF.

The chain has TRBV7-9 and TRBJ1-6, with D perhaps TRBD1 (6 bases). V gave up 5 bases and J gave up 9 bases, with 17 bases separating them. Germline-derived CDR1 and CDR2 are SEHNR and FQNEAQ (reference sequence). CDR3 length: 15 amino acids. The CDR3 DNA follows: TGTGCCAGCAGCCTAGGGGGACCGAGGGGTTCACCCCTCCACTTT. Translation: CASSLGGPRGSPLHF.

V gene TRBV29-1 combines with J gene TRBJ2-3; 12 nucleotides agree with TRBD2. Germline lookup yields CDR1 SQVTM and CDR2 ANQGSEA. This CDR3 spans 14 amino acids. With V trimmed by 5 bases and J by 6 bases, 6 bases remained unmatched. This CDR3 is CSVKTSGSRDTQYF. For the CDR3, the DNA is TGCAGCGTTAAGACTAGCGGGAGTAGGGATACGCAGTATTTT.

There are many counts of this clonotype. This CDR3 reads CASSFWRGGTDTQYF. CDR3 coding DNA: TGTGCCAGCAGTTTTTGGCGGGGGGGCACAGATACGCAGTATTTT. The chain links TRBV12-3 or TRBV12-4 to TRBJ2-3; 8 bases fit TRBD2. The CDR3 loop spans 15 amino acids. J was trimmed by 1 base and V by 3 bases; bases with no gene match: 3.

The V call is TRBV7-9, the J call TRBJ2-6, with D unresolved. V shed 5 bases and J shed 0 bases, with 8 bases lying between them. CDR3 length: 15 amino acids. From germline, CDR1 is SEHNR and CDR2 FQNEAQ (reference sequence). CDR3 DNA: TGTGCCAGCAGCGGGGAAAGCTCTGGGGCCAACGTCCTGACTTTC. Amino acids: CASSGESSGANVLTF.

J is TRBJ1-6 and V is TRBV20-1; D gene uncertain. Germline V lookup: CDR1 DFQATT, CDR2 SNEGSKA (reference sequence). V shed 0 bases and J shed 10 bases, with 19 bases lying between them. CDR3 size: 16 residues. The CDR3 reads CSARDNNPNSGSPLHF. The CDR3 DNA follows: TGCAGTGCTAGAGATAACAATCCGAACTCGGGATCACCCCTCCACTTT.

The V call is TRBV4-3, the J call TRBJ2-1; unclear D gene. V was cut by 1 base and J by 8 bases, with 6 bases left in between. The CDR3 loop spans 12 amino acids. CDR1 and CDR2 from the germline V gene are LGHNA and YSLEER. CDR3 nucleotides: TGCGCCAGCAGCCAAGTCTCTTATGAGCAGTTCTTC. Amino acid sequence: CASSQVSYEQFF.